This is a list of T cell receptor beta chains from one sample in a study of post-analysis software for immune sequencing data. A single record per CDR3 protein comes from TCRdb applying MiXCR to the PCR reads. The sample lists about 460,000 distinct CDR3 sequences; 45% were seen once. The sample consisted of blood. The source is a girl between 10 and 17 years old with multiple sclerosis. Both conserved end residues are part of each CDR3. A D gene is named only where the DNA matches it firmly. Clone size appears in some rows only: once, few, many, or a class for an expanded clone.

J | D | V | size | CDR3 | DNA
TRBJ1-2 | . | TRBV29-1 | . | CSVVRGTPNYGYTF | TGCAGCGTTGTTAGGGGGACACCTAACTATGGCTACACCTTC
TRBJ1-1 | TRBD1 | TRBV3-1 | many | CASSDRGGNTEAFF | TGTGCCAGCAGCGACAGGGGGGGGAACACTGAAGCTTTCTTT
TRBJ2-1 | . | TRBV7-2 | . | CASSLAYQVNNEQFF | TGTGCCAGCAGCTTAGCGTACCAGGTCAACAATGAGCAGTTCTTC
TRBJ2-1 | . | TRBV20-1 | few | CSASSGLDYNEQFF | TGCAGTGCTAGTTCGGGACTCGACTACAATGAGCAGTTCTTC
TRBJ2-6 | . | TRBV7-2 | . | CASSLATGRANVLTF | TGTGCCAGCAGCTTAGCGACAGGCAGAGCCAACGTCCTGACTTTC
TRBJ2-1 | . | TRBV28 | . | CASSLGKGVFDEQFF | TGTGCCAGCAGTTTAGGGAAGGGGGTGTTCGATGAGCAGTTCTTC
TRBJ2-7 | TRBD1 | TRBV20-1 | few | CSARNLTGTYEQYF | TGCAGTGCTAGAAATTTGACAGGGACCTACGAGCAGTACTTC
TRBJ2-1 | TRBD2 | TRBV5-1 | few | CASSLWASGYNEQFF | TGCGCCAGCAGCTTATGGGCTAGCGGCTACAATGAGCAGTTCTTC
TRBJ2-7 | TRBD2 | TRBV7-9 | . | CASSLGRRELREQYF | TGTGCCAGCAGCTTAGGTCGGCGGGAGCTACGCGAGCAGTACTTC
TRBJ2-3 | TRBD1 | TRBV4-1 | few | CASSQGTDTDTQYF | TGCGCCAGCAGCCAGGGGACAGACACAGATACGCAGTATTTT
TRBJ1-5 | . | TRBV4-1 | once | CASSPAGGNQPQHF | TGCGCCAGCAGCCCTGCAGGAGGCAATCAGCCCCAGCATTTT
TRBJ2-1 | . | TRBV7-3 | few | CASSLTSSGTFNEQFF | TGTGCCAGCAGCTTAACATCTTCCGGGACATTCAATGAGCAGTTCTTC
TRBJ2-7 | TRBD1 | TRBV18 | once | CASSQTGTGNNNEQYF | TGTGCCAGCTCACAAACCGGGACAGGGAATAACAATGAGCAGTACTTC
TRBJ1-1 | TRBD1 | TRBV28 | . | CASELGTATEAFF | TGTGCCAGCGAGCTCGGGACAGCCACTGAAGCTTTCTTT
TRBJ2-6 | . | TRBV4-3 | . | CASSQDILVQISGANVLTF | TGCGCCAGCAGCCAAGATATACTAGTGCAAATCTCTGGGGCCAACGTCCTGACTTTC
TRBJ1-1 | . | TRBV20-1 | . | CSARTGTILMNTEAFF | TGCAGTGCTAGAACGGGCACCATCCTCATGAACACTGAAGCTTTCTTT
TRBJ2-7 | . | TRBV10-3 | few | CATAPGQLEYEQYF | TGTGCCACCGCACCTGGACAGTTAGAATACGAGCAGTACTTC
TRBJ2-5 | TRBD1 | TRBV10-3 | . | CAISQTPGQGAKQETQYF | TGTGCCATCAGCCAAACTCCGGGGCAGGGGGCGAAGCAAGAGACCCAGTACTTC
TRBJ2-5 | TRBD2 | TRBV7-2 | . | CASSLEVPSGRETQYF | TGTGCCAGCAGCTTAGAGGTGCCTAGCGGGAGAGAGACCCAGTACTTC
TRBJ2-3 | . | TRBV9 | once | CASSGRPFSTDTQYF | TGTGCCAGCAGTGGAAGACCCTTTAGCACAGATACGCAGTATTTT
TRBJ2-5 | . | TRBV6-2/TRBV6-3 | . | CASSYGGKGTQYF | TGTGCCAGCAGTTACGGTGGGAAGGGGACCCAGTACTTC
TRBJ2-7 | . | TRBV28 | few | CASRAAYEQYF | TGTGCCAGCCGAGCGGCCTACGAGCAGTACTTC
TRBJ2-5 | . | TRBV4-3 | . | CASSQDSSWGETQYF | TGCGCCAGCAGCCAAGATTCTTCGTGGGGAGAGACCCAGTACTTC
TRBJ2-1 | . | TRBV15 | . | CATSRAETSNEQFF | TGTGCCACCAGCAGAGCCGAGACTTCAAATGAGCAGTTCTTC
TRBJ1-1 | . | TRBV7-3 | . | CASSLGTGPITEAFF | TGTGCCAGCAGCTTAGGAACCGGGCCGATCACTGAAGCTTTCTTT
TRBJ2-4 | . | TRBV7-2 | . | CASSLEWAGQPKNIQYF | TGTGCCAGCAGCTTAGAGTGGGCGGGTCAACCCAAAAACATTCAGTACTTC
TRBJ2-3 | . | TRBV29-1 | . | CSVEVGRGLGDTQYF | TGCAGCGTTGAAGTGGGCAGGGGTTTGGGAGATACGCAGTATTTT